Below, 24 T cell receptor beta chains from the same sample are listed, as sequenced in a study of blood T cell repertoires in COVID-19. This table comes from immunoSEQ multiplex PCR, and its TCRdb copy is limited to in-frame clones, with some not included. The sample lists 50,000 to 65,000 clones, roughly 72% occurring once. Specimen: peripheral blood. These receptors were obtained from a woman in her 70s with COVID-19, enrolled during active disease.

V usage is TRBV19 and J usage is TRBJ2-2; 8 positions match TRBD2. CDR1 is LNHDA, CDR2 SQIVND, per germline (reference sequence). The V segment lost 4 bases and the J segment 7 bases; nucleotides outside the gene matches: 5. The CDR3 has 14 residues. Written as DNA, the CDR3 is TGTGCCAGTAGTAAGCGGGAGACAGTCGGGGAGCTGTTTTTT. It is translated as CASSKRETVGELFF.

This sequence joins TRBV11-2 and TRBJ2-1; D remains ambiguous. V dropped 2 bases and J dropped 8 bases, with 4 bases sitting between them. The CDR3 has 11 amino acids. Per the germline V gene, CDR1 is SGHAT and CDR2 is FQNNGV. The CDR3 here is CASSLFYEQFF. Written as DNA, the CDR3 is TGTGCCAGCAGCTTATTCTATGAGCAGTTCTTC.

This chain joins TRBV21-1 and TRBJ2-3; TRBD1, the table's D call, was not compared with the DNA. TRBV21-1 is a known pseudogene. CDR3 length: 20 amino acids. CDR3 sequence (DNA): TGTGCCAGCAGCAAATACCCAACCGTGACAGGGGACATACACACAGATACGCAGTATTTT. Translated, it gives CASSKYPTVTGDIHTDTQYF.

The CDR3 nucleotides are TGTGCCAGCAGACTAGACAGGGTCGGCACCATATATTTT. It is translated as CASRLDRVGTIYF. J is TRBJ1-3 and V is TRBV28, with 7 bases matching TRBD1. With V trimmed by 6 bases and J by 9 bases, 8 bases remained unmatched. The CDR3 has 13 amino acids. Germline V gene sequence: CDR1 MDHEN, CDR2 SYDVKM. The full variable domain, completed using reference TRBV28 and TRBJ1-3, is DVKVTQSSRYLVKRTGEKVFLECVQDMDHENMFWYRQDPGLGLRLIYFSYDVKMKEKGDIPEGYSVSREKKERFSLILESASTNQTSMYLCASRLDRVGTIYFGEGSWLTVV.

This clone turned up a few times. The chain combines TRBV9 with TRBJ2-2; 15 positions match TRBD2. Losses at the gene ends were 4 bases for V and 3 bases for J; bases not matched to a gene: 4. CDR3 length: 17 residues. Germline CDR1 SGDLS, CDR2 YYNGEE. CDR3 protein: CASSPGLAGGYTGELFF. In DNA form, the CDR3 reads TGTGCCAGCAGCCCGGGACTAGCGGGAGGATACACCGGGGAGCTGTTTTTT.

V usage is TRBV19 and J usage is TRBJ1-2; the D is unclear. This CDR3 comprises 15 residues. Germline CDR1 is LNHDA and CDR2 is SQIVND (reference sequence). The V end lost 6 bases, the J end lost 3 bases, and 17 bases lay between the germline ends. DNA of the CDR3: TGTGCCAGTAGCCGGACTTCGAAGGAGGACTATGGCTACACCTTC. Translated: CASSRTSKEDYGYTF.

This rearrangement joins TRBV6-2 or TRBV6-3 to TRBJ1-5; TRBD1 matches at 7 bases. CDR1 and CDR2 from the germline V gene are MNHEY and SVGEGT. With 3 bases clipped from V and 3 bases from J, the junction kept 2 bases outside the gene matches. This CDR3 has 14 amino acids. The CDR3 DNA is TGTGCCAGCAGTTATGGACAGGACAATCAGCCCCAGCATTTT. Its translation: CASSYGQDNQPQHF.

This chain's CDR3 is CASSEMGTGTSQPQHF. The CDR3 DNA reads TGTGCCAGCAGTGAGATGGGGACAGGGACGAGTCAGCCCCAGCATTTT. The chain carries TRBV2 and TRBJ1-5; 9 positions match TRBD1. The germline CDR1 and CDR2 sequences are SNHLY and FYNNEI. The length of the CDR3 is 16 residues. V shed 3 bases, J shed 6 bases, and the junction held 9 bases outside the gene matches. The full variable domain, in which reference TRBV2 and TRBJ1-5 provide the parts outside the CDR3, is EPEVTQTPSHQVTQMGQEVILRCVPISNHLYFYWYRQILGQKVEFLVSFYNNEISEKSEIFDDQFSVERPDGSNFTLKIRSTKLEDSAMYFCASSEMGTGTSQPQHFGDGTRLSIL.

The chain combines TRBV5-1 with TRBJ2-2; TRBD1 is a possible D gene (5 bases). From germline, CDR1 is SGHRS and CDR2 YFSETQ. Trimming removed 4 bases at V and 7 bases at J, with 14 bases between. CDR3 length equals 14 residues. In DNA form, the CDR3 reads TGCGCCAGCAGCAACGAAGGGGTCCTCGGGGAGCTGTTTTTT. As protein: CASSNEGVLGELFF. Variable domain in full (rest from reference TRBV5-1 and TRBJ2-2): KAGVTQTPRYLIKTRGQQVTLSCSPISGHRSVSWYQQTPGQGLQFLFEYFSETQRNKGNFPGRFSGRQFSNSRSEMNVSTLELGDSALYLCASSNEGVLGELFFGEGSRLTVL.

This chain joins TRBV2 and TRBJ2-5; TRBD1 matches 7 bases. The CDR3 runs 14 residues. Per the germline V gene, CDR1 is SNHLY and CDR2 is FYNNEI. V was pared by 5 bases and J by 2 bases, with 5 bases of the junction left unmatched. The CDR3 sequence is CASSSTGSQETQYF. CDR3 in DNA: TGTGCCAGCAGTTCGACAGGGTCTCAAGAGACCCAGTACTTC.

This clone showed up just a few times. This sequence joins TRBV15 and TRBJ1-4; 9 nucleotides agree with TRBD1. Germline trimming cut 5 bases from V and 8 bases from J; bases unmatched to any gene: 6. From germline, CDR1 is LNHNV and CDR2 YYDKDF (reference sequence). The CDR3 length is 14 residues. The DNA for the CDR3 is TGTGCCACCAGCCTACAGGGGGCGAGGGAAAAACTGTTTTTT. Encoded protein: CATSLQGAREKLFF.

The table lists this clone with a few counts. CDR3 bases: TGTGCCAGCAGTCCCCGGGACTTCTCAAACAATGAGCAGTTCTTC. Protein product: CASSPRDFSNNEQFF. The rearrangement uses TRBV6-4 and TRBJ2-1; D is perhaps TRBD2 (6 bases). Trimming removed 5 bases from V and 5 bases from J, with 16 bases in between. CDR1 is MRHNA, CDR2 SNTAGT, per germline. The CDR3 contains 15 residues.

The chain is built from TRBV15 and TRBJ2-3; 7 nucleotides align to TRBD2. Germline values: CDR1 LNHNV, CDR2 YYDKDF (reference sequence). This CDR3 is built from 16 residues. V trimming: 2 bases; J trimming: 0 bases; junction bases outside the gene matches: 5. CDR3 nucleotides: TGTGCCACCAGCAGATCCAGCGGGGCTAGCACAGATACGCAGTATTTT. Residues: CATSRSSGASTDTQYF. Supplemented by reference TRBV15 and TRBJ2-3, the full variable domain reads DAMVIQNPRYQVTQFGKPVTLSCSQTLNHNVMYWYQQKSSQAPKLLFHYYDKDFNNEADTPDNFQSRRPNTSFCFLDIRSPGLGDTAMYLCATSRSSGASTDTQYFGPGTRLTVL.

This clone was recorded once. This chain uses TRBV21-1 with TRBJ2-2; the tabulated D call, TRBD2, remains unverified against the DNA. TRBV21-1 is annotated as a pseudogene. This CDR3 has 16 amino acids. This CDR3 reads CASRKAGEYSTGELFF. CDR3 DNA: TGTGCCAGCCGGAAGGCGGGGGAGTATAGCACCGGGGAGCTGTTTTTT.

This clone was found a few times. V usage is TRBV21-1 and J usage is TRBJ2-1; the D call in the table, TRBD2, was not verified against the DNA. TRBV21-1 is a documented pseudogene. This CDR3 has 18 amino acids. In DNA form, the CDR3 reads TGTGCCAGCACCCTTATAGGGGGAGGGCCCCGCTCCTACAATGAGCAGTTCTTC. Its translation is CASTLIGGGPRSYNEQFF.

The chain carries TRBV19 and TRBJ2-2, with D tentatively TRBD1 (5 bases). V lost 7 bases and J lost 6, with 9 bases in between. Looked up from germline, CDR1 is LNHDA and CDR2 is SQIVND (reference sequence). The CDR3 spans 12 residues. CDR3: CASTAGPGELFF. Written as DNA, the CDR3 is TGTGCCAGTACCGCAGGGCCCGGGGAGCTGTTTTTT.

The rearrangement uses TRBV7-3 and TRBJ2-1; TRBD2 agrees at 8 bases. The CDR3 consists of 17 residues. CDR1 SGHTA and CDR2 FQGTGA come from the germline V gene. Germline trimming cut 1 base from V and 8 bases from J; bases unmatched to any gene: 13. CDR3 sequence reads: CASSLKREGFGVDEQFF. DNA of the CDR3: TGTGCCAGCAGCTTAAAACGGGAGGGCTTCGGGGTGGATGAGCAGTTCTTC.

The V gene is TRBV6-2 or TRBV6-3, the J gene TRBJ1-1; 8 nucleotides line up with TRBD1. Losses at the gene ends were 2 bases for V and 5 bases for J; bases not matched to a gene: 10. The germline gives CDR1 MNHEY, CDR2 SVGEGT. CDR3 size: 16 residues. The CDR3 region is CASSYQQGGRKTEAFF. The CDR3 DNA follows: TGTGCCAGCAGTTACCAACAGGGGGGGAGAAAGACTGAAGCTTTCTTT.

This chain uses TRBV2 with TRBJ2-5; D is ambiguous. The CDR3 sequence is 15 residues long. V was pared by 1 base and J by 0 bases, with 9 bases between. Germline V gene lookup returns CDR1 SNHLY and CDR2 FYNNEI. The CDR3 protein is CASSEGETNQETQYF. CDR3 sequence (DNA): TGTGCCAGCAGTGAAGGAGAGACAAACCAAGAGACCCAGTACTTC.

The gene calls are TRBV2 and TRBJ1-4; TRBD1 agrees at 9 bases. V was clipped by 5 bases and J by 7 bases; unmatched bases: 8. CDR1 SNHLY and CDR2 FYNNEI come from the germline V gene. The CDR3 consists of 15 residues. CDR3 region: CASSRDRAEGEKLFF. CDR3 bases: TGTGCCAGCAGTCGGGACAGGGCGGAGGGTGAAAAACTGTTTTTT.

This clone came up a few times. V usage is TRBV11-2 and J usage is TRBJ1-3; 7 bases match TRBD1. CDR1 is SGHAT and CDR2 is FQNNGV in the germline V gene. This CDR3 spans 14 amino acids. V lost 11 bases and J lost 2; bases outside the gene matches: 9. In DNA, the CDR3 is TGTGCCTCGCAAAGGGGGCAGCCTGGAAACACCATATATTTT. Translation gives CASQRGQPGNTIYF.

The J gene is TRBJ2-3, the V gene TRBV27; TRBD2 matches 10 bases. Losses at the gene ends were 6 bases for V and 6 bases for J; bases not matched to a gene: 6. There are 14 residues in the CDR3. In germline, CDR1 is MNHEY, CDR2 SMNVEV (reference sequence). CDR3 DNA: TGTGCCAGCAGATTAGCGGGAGGTTACGATACGCAGTATTTT. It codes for CASRLAGGYDTQYF.

The CDR3 region has the DNA TGTGCCAGCAGCGCCGGGACAAACGGCGAGCAGTACTTC. Translated: CASSAGTNGEQYF. V is TRBV5-6 and J is TRBJ2-7; tentatively, D is TRBD1 (6 bases). Trimming shortened V by 4 bases and J by 6 bases, and 14 bases separated the two germline ends. CDR1 SGHDT and CDR2 YYEEEE come from the germline V gene. The CDR3 sequence is 13 residues long.

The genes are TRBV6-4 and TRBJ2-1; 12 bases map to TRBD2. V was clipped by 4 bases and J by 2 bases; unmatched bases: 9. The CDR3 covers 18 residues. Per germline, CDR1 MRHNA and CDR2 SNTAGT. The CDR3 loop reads CASSVSSGGAVAYNEQFF. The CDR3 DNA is TGTGCCAGCAGTGTATCTAGCGGGGGGGCCGTCGCCTACAATGAGCAGTTCTTC.